Shown below are 22 T cell receptor beta chains from a single sample sequenced in a study of beta chain features in type 1 diabetes (dated by TCRdb to the late 2010s). The library was generated by the immunoSEQ multiplex PCR assay. The entire amount of isolated RNA was reverse transcribed using the High Capacity cDNA Reverse Transcription Kit, so the sequenced TCRB transcripts were expressed ones. Drawn from immuneACCESS, this table holds only the in-frame rearrangements with V and J called that TCRdb kept. Clones are partly lost; checked studies trace under half to an unresolved V gene and leave the rest unexplained. This sample gives about 320,000 clones in total; 11% to 15% of them show up just once. The ten largest clones represent approximately 6.7% of the sample. The specimen sequenced was central memory CD4+ T cells from blood. The receptors shown here come from a man aged 30 to 39 in good health.

This clone turned up a few times. V usage is TRBV15 and J usage is TRBJ2-5; no reliable D call. The ends were cut back, 4 bases at V and 9 bases at J, with 18 bases in the middle. This CDR3 comprises 14 residues. The germline gives CDR1 LNHNV, CDR2 YYDKDF (reference sequence). CDR3 nucleotides: TGTGCCACCAGCACTCGGACGGCGCGGATAGCCCAGTACTTC. Translating gives CATSTRTARIAQYF.

This chain links TRBV15 with TRBJ2-5, with D possibly TRBD2 on 6 matching bases. Deletions cut 1 base from V and 3 bases from J, with 15 bases between. The CDR3 has 16 residues. In germline, CDR1 is LNHNV, CDR2 YYDKDF (reference sequence). The CDR3 reads CATSRGVASAEETQYF. DNA for the CDR3: TGTGCCACCAGCAGAGGGGTCGCTAGCGCCGAAGAGACCCAGTACTTC.

The chain joins TRBV5-5 to TRBJ2-3, with D hard to call. Germline V gives CDR1 SGHKS, CDR2 YYEKEE (reference sequence). V was clipped by 4 bases and J by 0 bases, with 18 bases between them. This CDR3 is built from 17 residues. In nucleotides, the CDR3 is TGTGCCAGCAGCCGAGAATTACGGACCGAGAGCACAGATACGCAGTATTTT. This sequence encodes CASSRELRTESTDTQYF.

The CDR3 sequence is CASSAPSSDTQYF. DNA of the CDR3: TGCGCCAGCAGCGCACCAAGCTCAGATACGCAGTATTTT. This chain connects TRBV5-1 to TRBJ2-3; D unclear. Trimming cost V 4 bases and J 4 bases, with 10 bases left between them. The CDR3 extends over 13 amino acids. Germline assignment: CDR1 SGHRS and CDR2 YFSETQ.

The chain combines TRBV4-3 with TRBJ2-3; no clear D gene. Germline lookup yields CDR1 LGHNA and CDR2 YSLEER. The V and J ends lost 0 bases and 3 bases respectively, with 7 bases between them. The length of the CDR3 is 14 residues. The CDR3 region has the DNA TGCGCCAGCAGCCAAGATCAGTGGACAGATACGCAGTATTTT. Translating it yields CASSQDQWTDTQYF.

This clone was picked up a small number of times. The rearrangement uses TRBV6-5 and TRBJ2-7; 8 bases are a match to TRBD1. Per the germline V gene, CDR1 is MNHEY and CDR2 is SVGAGI. This CDR3 has 13 amino acids. The V gene end was trimmed by 9 bases and the J gene end by 6 bases; junction bases not matched to a gene: 10. CDR3 sequence: CASRTGQNGEQYV. DNA of the CDR3: TGTGCCAGTAGGACAGGGCAGAATGGCGAGCAGTACGTC.

The V call is TRBV7-3, the J call TRBJ2-3; possible D gene TRBD1, 6 bases. Per germline, CDR1 SGHTA and CDR2 FQGTGA. CDR3 length: 16 residues. With 6 bases removed from V and 0 bases from J, the gap between germline ends came to 16 bases. The CDR3: CASSLLGGPSTDTQYF. For the CDR3, the DNA is TGTGCCAGCAGTCTCCTTGGGGGCCCTAGCACAGATACGCAGTATTTT.

The genes are TRBV2 and TRBJ1-6, with a possible D match to TRBD1 (5 bases). The germline gives CDR1 SNHLY, CDR2 FYNNEI. The V end lost 1 base, the J end lost 5 bases, and 12 bases lay between the germline ends. This CDR3 has 16 residues. The CDR3 loop is CASSEGGRGHNSPLHF. The DNA of the CDR3 is TGTGCCAGCAGTGAAGGGGGTAGGGGTCATAATTCACCCCTCCACTTT. The entire variable domain, with the rest obtained from reference TRBV2 and TRBJ1-6, is as follows: EPEVTQTPSHQVTQMGQEVILRCVPISNHLYFYWYRQILGQKVEFLVSFYNNEISEKSEIFDDQFSVERPDGSNFTLKIRSTKLEDSAMYFCASSEGGRGHNSPLHFGNGTRLTVT.

This clone was counted a few times. V and J are TRBV27 and TRBJ2-1; the match to TRBD2 covers 9 bases. The CDR3 consists of 16 residues. V lost 5 bases, J lost 5 bases, and 10 bases stayed unmatched. Germline V lookup: CDR1 MNHEY, CDR2 SMNVEV (reference sequence). CDR3 nucleotide sequence: TGTGCCAGCAGTACCCGGTGGCTAGCGGGGAACAATGAGCAGTTCTTC. Amino acid sequence: CASSTRWLAGNNEQFF.

J is TRBJ2-7 and V is TRBV4-1; D perhaps matches TRBD2 (5 bases). The ends were cut back, 1 base at V and 5 bases at J, with 18 bases in the middle. Germline CDR1 and CDR2: MGHRA and YSYEKL. CDR3 length: 16 amino acids. The chain's CDR3 is CASSQVHGRLLDEQYF. DNA of the CDR3: TGCGCCAGCAGCCAAGTACATGGTCGACTACTTGACGAGCAGTACTTC.

This chain links TRBV7-7 with TRBJ2-3; D is perhaps TRBD2 (6 bases). V lost 5 bases, J lost 4 bases, and 19 bases lay in between. CDR3 length: 16 amino acids. CDR1 and CDR2 (germline): SSHAT, FNYEAQ (reference sequence). This CDR3 is CASSRGPGPGADTQYF. In nucleotides, the CDR3 is TGTGCCAGCAGCAGGGGACCGGGACCGGGGGCAGATACGCAGTATTTT.

The CDR3 DNA is TGTGCCAGCAGTGGACAGGGTACAGGGGGCTACACCTTC. It yields the protein CASSGQGTGGYTF. The V and J genes are TRBV2 and TRBJ1-2, with 7 bases that match TRBD1. V gave up 4 bases and J gave up 8 bases; unmatched junction bases: 7. In germline, CDR1 is SNHLY, CDR2 FYNNEI. The CDR3 is 13 amino acids.

This clone has just a few counts. The chain combines TRBV5-4 with TRBJ2-3, with 7 nucleotides matching TRBD2. The V segment lost 3 bases and the J segment 2 bases; nucleotides outside the gene matches: 12. The CDR3 contains 17 residues. Germline V gene lookup returns CDR1 SGHNT and CDR2 YYREEE (reference sequence). The CDR3 region is CASSSTPGLQNTDTQYF. In DNA, the CDR3 is TGTGCCAGCAGCTCGACCCCGGGACTACAAAACACAGATACGCAGTATTTT. Full variable domain (missing parts from reference TRBV5-4 and TRBJ2-3): ETGVTQSPTHLIKTRGQQVTLRCSSQSGHNTVSWYQQALGQGPQFIFQYYREEENGRGNFPPRFSGLQFPNYSSELNVNALELDDSALYLCASSSTPGLQNTDTQYFGPGTRLTVL.

This clone was detected many times. The chain is built from TRBV7-8 and TRBJ2-4, with 8 bases lining up with TRBD2. V dropped 1 base and J dropped 7; count of bases not matched to a gene: 6. This CDR3 is 15 amino acids long. Germline V CDR1 and CDR2: SGHVS, FQNEAQ. This chain's CDR3 is CASSLDAGGGNIQYF. In DNA form, the CDR3 reads TGTGCCAGCAGCTTAGATGCAGGCGGGGGGAACATTCAGTACTTC.

Ten or more counts support this clone. This rearrangement joins TRBV10-2 to TRBJ1-1, with D unresolved. This CDR3 has 13 residues. Trimming pared 2 bases from V and 4 bases from J, leaving 8 bases between. The germline V gene has CDR1 WSHSY and CDR2 SAAADI. CDR3 protein: CASSEQRGTEAFF. The CDR3 region has the DNA TGCGCCAGCAGTGAGCAGCGGGGCACTGAAGCTTTCTTT.

This clone was seen a few times. V gene TRBV6-6 combines with J gene TRBJ1-2; TRBD1 agrees at 9 bases. Germline V lookup: CDR1 MNHNY, CDR2 SVGAGI (reference sequence). Unmatched junction bases numbered 8, after V lost 7 bases and J lost 2 bases. The CDR3 has 15 amino acids. The CDR3 nucleotides are TGTGCCAGCAATCCAAGGACAGGGGACAACTATGGCTACACCTTC. Its translation is CASNPRTGDNYGYTF.

This clone showed up just once. The DNA for the CDR3 is TGTGCCAGCCTCTCCCGGGACCACGGTGGGGGCGAGCAGTACGTC. This encodes CASLSRDHGGGEQYV. The rearrangement links TRBV28 to TRBJ2-7; D may match TRBD1 or TRBD2 (5 bases each). Deletions cut 8 bases from V and 6 bases from J, with 23 bases between. Germline CDR1 is MDHEN and CDR2 is SYDVKM. The CDR3 loop spans 15 amino acids.

The chain recombines TRBV5-1 with TRBJ2-2; a weak D match, TRBD1 (5 bases). The germline V and J ends were trimmed by 4 bases and 3 bases, with 7 bases remaining between them. The CDR3 is 13 amino acids. In germline, CDR1 is SGHRS, CDR2 YFSETQ. CDR3 loop: CASSPRDTGELFF. The CDR3 bases are TGCGCCAGCAGCCCCAGGGACACCGGGGAGCTGTTTTTT.

This clone occurred many times. The chain is built from TRBV7-9 and TRBJ2-1; no firm D call. The CDR3 is 13 residues long. Germline V gene sequence: CDR1 SEHNR, CDR2 FQNEAQ (reference sequence). V was cut by 3 bases and J by 6 bases, with 9 bases left in between. CDR3 protein: CASSLDALNEQFF. The CDR3 DNA is TGTGCCAGCAGCTTGGACGCACTCAATGAGCAGTTCTTC.

The chain carries TRBV5-6 and TRBJ2-4; no reliable D call. Looked up from germline, CDR1 is SGHDT and CDR2 is YYEEEE. Trimming left V 4 bases short and J 10 bases short, with 21 bases between. The CDR3 runs to 15 residues. As DNA, the CDR3 is TGTGCCAGCAGCCAAGAGGCCTCTCCGAATAGGATTCAGTACTTC. The encoded protein is CASSQEASPNRIQYF. The full variable domain, with the rest looked up from reference TRBV5-6 and TRBJ2-4, is DAGVTQSPTHLIKTRGQQVTLRCSPKSGHDTVSWYQQALGQGPQFIFQYYEEEERQRGNFPDRFSGHQFPNYSSELNVNALLLGDSALYLCASSQEASPNRIQYFGAGTRLSVL.

This clone was counted ten times or more. The chain joins TRBV4-3 to TRBJ2-1; a possible D gene is TRBD2 (6 bases). Germline CDR1 LGHNA, CDR2 YSLEER. The CDR3 sequence is 18 residues long. V shed 0 bases and J shed 3 bases, with 18 bases lying between them. The CDR3 DNA reads as TGCGCCAGCAGCCAAGATGCCCCCCGACGCGGGATCTACAATGAGCAGTTCTTC. It translates to CASSQDAPRRGIYNEQFF.

The rearrangement links TRBV19 to TRBJ2-7; D tentatively reads TRBD1 or TRBD2 (6 bases each). The CDR3 loop spans 14 amino acids. The V gene's germline CDR1 is LNHDA and CDR2 SQIVND (reference sequence). The V end was cut by 8 bases, the J end by 4 bases, with 18 bases between. The CDR3 region is CASSSLGGPYEQYF. As DNA, the CDR3 is TGTGCCAGTTCGTCCCTCGGGGGCCCGTACGAGCAGTACTTC.